This paragraph covers one TCR beta chain sequence. The sample originates from a study of blood T cell repertoires in COVID-19. Study details: Acute and convalescent COVID-19 specimens originated in the United States, Italy and Spain. T cells, B-cell-depleted T cells, or PBMCs provided the cDNA or gDNA that served as material.

The junction had 15 bases not matched to a gene; V was cut back by 2 bases and J by 5 bases. CDR1 is KGHSH and CDR2 is LQKENI in the germline V gene. The CDR3 contains 18 residues. Per the study methods: Nucleated cell counts were estimated from reference gene primer amplification. Sequenced by immunoSEQ multiplex PCR; TCRdb stores in-frame clones only, minus some. The DNA gave D and trimming, while V, J and clone size come from that table. The data contain about 38,000 clones, approximately 86% of them seen just once; the ten biggest clones take up 5.5% to 8.5%. J is TRBJ2-7 and V is TRBV18; 10 positions agree with TRBD2. The sample comprised peripheral blood. The receptor's source is a human donor in a cohort sampled during active COVID-19. The CDR3 sequence: CASSPKHLGLAFLHEQYF. DNA for the CDR3: TGTGCCAGCTCACCAAAACACCTGGGACTAGCGTTTCTCCACGAGCAGTACTTC.